This T cell receptor (beta chain) was retrieved from a study of blood T cells in healthy people across ages. The use of a sample-barcoded 5' primer and a J-beta primer mix characterized a second PCR of roughly 6 to 11 cycles. A template-switch adaptor with 12 random nucleotides tagged each cDNA molecule. TCRdb fed the 5' RACE reads into MiXCR, producing one record per CDR3 protein. The profile shows roughly 800,000 distinct CDR3 sequences, around 25% of them singletons. This clonotype occurred a few times. Antigen: not known. Points from the study as a whole: Naive and antigen-experienced cells could not be conclusively compared, given unsorted PBMCs. Versus aged donors, long-lived donors had higher diversity and more naive CD4+ cells.

This CDR3 has 17 residues. The V end was cut by 0 bases, the J end by 2 bases, with 16 bases between. Per germline, CDR1 GTSNPN and CDR2 SVGIG (reference sequence). This sample was shared with a second study, whose subject was T cells of mothers and their children. Per that paper: With unrelated pairs as the comparison, related mother-child pairs had a slightly higher overlap that was not significant.

The chain links TRBV30 to TRBJ1-4; weak D call: TRBD1 (6 bases). Sequencing was carried out using blood. The TCR was taken from a boy under 18 in good health. The chain's CDR3 is CAWSVLRGEETNEKLFF. The CDR3 coding sequence is TGTGCCTGGAGTGTACTCAGGGGAGAAGAGACTAATGAAAAACTGTTTTTT.